Listed below are T cell receptor beta chains from one sample, sequenced in a study of cytomegalovirus exposure and HLA in healthy donors. Measured with immunoSEQ multiplex PCR; TCRdb has only the in-frame clones, and not every one. This table holds around 130,000 clones, approximately 89% found once. What was sequenced was PBMCs. Receptor source: a woman in her thirties in good health and CMV-seropositive. Both conserved end residues are part of each CDR3. Each record gives: CDR3 DNA, CDR3 protein, clone size, D gene, V gene, J gene. A D gene is named only where the DNA matches it firmly. Clone size is not always given. Where it is, it says once, few, many or a class for expanded clones.

CDR3 DNA: TGCAGCGTTGGGAATCGGGAGGGGGCCTACGAGCAGTACTTC
CDR3 protein: CSVGNREGAYEQYF
clone size: -
D gene: TRBD2
V gene: TRBV29-1
J gene: TRBJ2-7

CDR3 DNA: TGTGCCAGTAGCATTTCCGGGATCTTCGCGAACACCGGGGAGCTGTTTTTT
CDR3 protein: CASSISGIFANTGELFF
clone size: -
D gene: -
V gene: TRBV19
J gene: TRBJ2-2

CDR3 DNA: TGTGCCAGCAGTTACTCGGAGGGGGGGAGCTACACCTTC
CDR3 protein: CASSYSEGGSYTF
clone size: -
D gene: -
V gene: TRBV6-6
J gene: TRBJ1-2

CDR3 DNA: TGTGCCAGCAGTTTAGAAGTCCCGGGGGGTACGCAGTATTTT
CDR3 protein: CASSLEVPGGTQYF
clone size: -
D gene: TRBD2
V gene: TRBV27
J gene: TRBJ2-3

CDR3 DNA: TGCAGCGTTCAGGGGGGATCCTACAATGAGCAGTTCTTC
CDR3 protein: CSVQGGSYNEQFF
clone size: -
D gene: -
V gene: TRBV29-1
J gene: TRBJ2-1

CDR3 DNA: TGCGCCAGCAGCTTGGGGGGGGGACTTTCAGATACGCAGTATTTT
CDR3 protein: CASSLGGGLSDTQYF
clone size: -
D gene: TRBD2
V gene: TRBV5-1
J gene: TRBJ2-3

CDR3 DNA: TGTGCCAGCAGTGAAGTTTGGGGGGGGCTGGTCGGCTACGCCTTC
CDR3 protein: CASSEVWGGLVGYAF
clone size: -
D gene: -
V gene: TRBV2
J gene: TRBJ1-2

CDR3 DNA: TGTGCCAGCACCCCCAGGTATAATTCACCCCTCCACTTT
CDR3 protein: CASTPRYNSPLHF
clone size: -
D gene: -
V gene: TRBV9
J gene: TRBJ1-6

CDR3 DNA: TGCGCCAGCAGCTTCCAATACAATGAGCAGTTCTTC
CDR3 protein: CASSFQYNEQFF
clone size: -
D gene: -
V gene: TRBV5-1
J gene: TRBJ2-1

CDR3 DNA: TGTGCCAGCAGTGGCCCGGGGAAAAACATTCAGTACTTC
CDR3 protein: CASSGPGKNIQYF
clone size: -
D gene: -
V gene: TRBV2
J gene: TRBJ2-4

CDR3 DNA: TGTGCTAGCAGCCCTCCTCCCTTATCCCGGGAGACCCAGTACTTC
CDR3 protein: CASSPPPLSRETQYF
clone size: -
D gene: -
V gene: TRBV7-7
J gene: TRBJ2-5

CDR3 DNA: TGCGCCAGCAGCCAAGAAAGGGTGAGGCAGCGGAGGCACACCGGGGAGCTGTTTTTT
CDR3 protein: CASSQERVRQRRHTGELFF
clone size: -
D gene: -
V gene: TRBV4-1
J gene: TRBJ2-2

CDR3 DNA: TGTGCCAGCAGTTTAATGGTGGGAGGTCCTCAAGAGACCCAGTACTTC
CDR3 protein: CASSLMVGGPQETQYF
clone size: -
D gene: -
V gene: TRBV28
J gene: TRBJ2-5

CDR3 DNA: TGCGCCAGCAGCTTAGGATCGAGCGGGGGGGAAGATACGCAGTATTTT
CDR3 protein: CASSLGSSGGEDTQYF
clone size: -
D gene: TRBD2
V gene: TRBV5-1
J gene: TRBJ2-3

CDR3 DNA: TGTGCCAGCAGTTACATAAACAATGAGCAGTTCTTC
CDR3 protein: CASSYINNEQFF
clone size: few
D gene: -
V gene: TRBV6-6
J gene: TRBJ2-1

CDR3 DNA: TGCGCCAGCAATGCCTACGACAGGGGGCCGGAGAACACTGAAGCTTTCTTT
CDR3 protein: CASNAYDRGPENTEAFF
clone size: -
D gene: TRBD1
V gene: TRBV5-1
J gene: TRBJ1-1

CDR3 DNA: TGCGCCAGCAGCCCGGGACTGGGACTCTACGAGCAGTACTTC
CDR3 protein: CASSPGLGLYEQYF
clone size: -
D gene: -
V gene: TRBV4-1
J gene: TRBJ2-7

CDR3 DNA: TGTGCCAGCAGCACTCCGCGGTCTGGAAACACCATATATTTT
CDR3 protein: CASSTPRSGNTIYF
clone size: -
D gene: -
V gene: TRBV6-5
J gene: TRBJ1-3

CDR3 DNA: TGCGCCAGCAGCTTGGGAGAGGCTAGAGATACGCAGTATTTT
CDR3 protein: CASSLGEARDTQYF
clone size: -
D gene: -
V gene: TRBV5-1
J gene: TRBJ2-3

CDR3 DNA: TGTGCCAGCAGCCACGGCAGAGGGACAGGGGCGGATACGCAGTATTTT
CDR3 protein: CASSHGRGTGADTQYF
clone size: -
D gene: TRBD1
V gene: TRBV6-4
J gene: TRBJ2-3

CDR3 DNA: TGTGCCAGCAGCTTATCCCCAACTAGCGGGAGATCTGAGCAGTTCTTC
CDR3 protein: CASSLSPTSGRSEQFF
clone size: -
D gene: TRBD2
V gene: TRBV7-3
J gene: TRBJ2-1

CDR3 DNA: TGTGCCAGCAGTCAGACTGCTCTTAACTATGGCTACACCTTC
CDR3 protein: CASSQTALNYGYTF
clone size: -
D gene: -
V gene: TRBV28
J gene: TRBJ1-2

CDR3 DNA: TGTGCCAGCAGCTTGTTGGGACAGCCTAATGAAAAACTGTTTTTT
CDR3 protein: CASSLLGQPNEKLFF
clone size: -
D gene: TRBD1
V gene: TRBV5-6
J gene: TRBJ1-4

CDR3 DNA: TGTGCCAGCAGCCCGAGCTCCTACAATGAGCAGTTCTTC
CDR3 protein: CASSPSSYNEQFF
clone size: -
D gene: -
V gene: TRBV7-2
J gene: TRBJ2-1

CDR3 DNA: TGCGCCAGCAGCTTGGATGGCAGGGGGAATGAAAAACTGTTTTTT
CDR3 protein: CASSLDGRGNEKLFF
clone size: -
D gene: TRBD1
V gene: TRBV5-1
J gene: TRBJ1-4

CDR3 DNA: TGTGCCAGCAGTACCGGCCCGGGACAGGGGGGGTGGGAGCAGTACTTC
CDR3 protein: CASSTGPGQGGWEQYF
clone size: -
D gene: TRBD1
V gene: TRBV27
J gene: TRBJ2-7

CDR3 DNA: TGTGCCAGCCGAAGACTGAACGCTGAAGCTTTCTTT
CDR3 protein: CASRRLNAEAFF
clone size: -
D gene: -
V gene: TRBV2
J gene: TRBJ1-1

CDR3 DNA: TGTGCCAGCAGCTCTAGCTCCGCCCCCGGCAACGAGCAGTACTTC
CDR3 protein: CASSSSSAPGNEQYF
clone size: -
D gene: -
V gene: TRBV7-9
J gene: TRBJ2-7

CDR3 DNA: TGTGCCAGCAGCGGGGGCCAGGGGCCCACTGAAGCTTTCTTT
CDR3 protein: CASSGGQGPTEAFF
clone size: -
D gene: -
V gene: TRBV5-4
J gene: TRBJ1-1

CDR3 DNA: TGCGCCAGCAGCTTGGAAGGAGGGTTAGGCTACACCTTC
CDR3 protein: CASSLEGGLGYTF
clone size: -
D gene: -
V gene: TRBV5-1
J gene: TRBJ1-2

CDR3 DNA: TGCGCCAGCAGCCCGGGGTTGGGGGATACGCAGTATTTT
CDR3 protein: CASSPGLGDTQYF
clone size: -
D gene: -
V gene: TRBV5-1
J gene: TRBJ2-3

CDR3 DNA: TGTGCCAGCAGTTACGTTGAGGGTCCGAACACTGAAGCTTTCTTT
CDR3 protein: CASSYVEGPNTEAFF
clone size: -
D gene: -
V gene: TRBV6-5
J gene: TRBJ1-1

CDR3 DNA: TGTGCCAGCAGCTTGGGGGACAGGGTTCATAACACCTTC
CDR3 protein: CASSLGDRVHNTF
clone size: -
D gene: TRBD1
V gene: TRBV5-4
J gene: TRBJ1-2

CDR3 DNA: TGTGCCAGCAGCTCGCGGGGGAGCTCCTACAATGAGCAGTTCTTC
CDR3 protein: CASSSRGSSYNEQFF
clone size: once
D gene: TRBD2
V gene: TRBV7-9
J gene: TRBJ2-1

CDR3 DNA: TGCAGCGGTACAGGGAACACTGAAGCTTTCTTT
CDR3 protein: CSGTGNTEAFF
clone size: -
D gene: -
V gene: TRBV29-1
J gene: TRBJ1-1

CDR3 DNA: TGTGCCAGCAGTTTCGCACCAGTGGTCCCTGAAGCTTTCTTT
CDR3 protein: CASSFAPVVPEAFF
clone size: -
D gene: -
V gene: TRBV28
J gene: TRBJ1-1

CDR3 DNA: TGTGCCAGCAGTTACCCCGGGACAGGGCGACACGAGCAGTACTTC
CDR3 protein: CASSYPGTGRHEQYF
clone size: -
D gene: TRBD1
V gene: TRBV27
J gene: TRBJ2-7

CDR3 DNA: TGTGCCAGCAGACTTCCAGGGGAAAACACCATATATTTT
CDR3 protein: CASRLPGENTIYF
clone size: -
D gene: -
V gene: TRBV6-5
J gene: TRBJ1-3

CDR3 DNA: TGTGCCAGCAGTTACTCCTCGGCAGGTGATGAAAAACTGTTTTTT
CDR3 protein: CASSYSSAGDEKLFF
clone size: -
D gene: -
V gene: TRBV6-5
J gene: TRBJ1-4

CDR3 DNA: TGTGCCAGCAGCTCCCCGGGTCAGCCCCAGCATTTT
CDR3 protein: CASSSPGQPQHF
clone size: -
D gene: -
V gene: TRBV6-6
J gene: TRBJ1-5

CDR3 DNA: TGTGCCAGCAGTCCCGGGAACCTCAATCAGCCCCAGCATTTT
CDR3 protein: CASSPGNLNQPQHF
clone size: once
D gene: -
V gene: TRBV7-9
J gene: TRBJ1-5

CDR3 DNA: TGTGCCAGCAGCCCCTCGGGATACGAGCAGTACTTC
CDR3 protein: CASSPSGYEQYF
clone size: -
D gene: -
V gene: TRBV11-2
J gene: TRBJ2-7

CDR3 DNA: TGTGCCAGCAGCTTAACCGGCGGGGCTGAAGCTTTCTTT
CDR3 protein: CASSLTGGAEAFF
clone size: -
D gene: -
V gene: TRBV11-1
J gene: TRBJ1-1

CDR3 DNA: TGTGCCAGCTCACCATTGGCGGCTGGGGCCAACGTCCTGACTTTC
CDR3 protein: CASSPLAAGANVLTF
clone size: -
D gene: -
V gene: TRBV18
J gene: TRBJ2-6

CDR3 DNA: TGTGCCAGCAGCTTAGCGGGACAGCTCGGAGGAGCTTTCTTT
CDR3 protein: CASSLAGQLGGAFF
clone size: -
D gene: TRBD1
V gene: TRBV7-9
J gene: TRBJ1-1

CDR3 DNA: TGTGCCAGCAGGCCCGCCGGGGGGGCCAATGAGCAGTTCTTC
CDR3 protein: CASRPAGGANEQFF
clone size: -
D gene: TRBD2
V gene: TRBV5-4
J gene: TRBJ2-1

CDR3 DNA: TGTGCCTGGAGTGTACATACCGGGGAGCTGTTTTTT
CDR3 protein: CAWSVHTGELFF
clone size: -
D gene: -
V gene: TRBV30
J gene: TRBJ2-2

CDR3 DNA: TGCGCCAGCAGTCAAGCGGACAGGGGGCGCAGGTACGAGCAGTACTTC
CDR3 protein: CASSQADRGRRYEQYF
clone size: -
D gene: TRBD1
V gene: TRBV23-1
J gene: TRBJ2-7

CDR3 DNA: TGTGCCAGCAGCACTACAGGGACCGGGACCGGGGAGCTGTTTTTT
CDR3 protein: CASSTTGTGTGELFF
clone size: -
D gene: -
V gene: TRBV7-3
J gene: TRBJ2-2

CDR3 DNA: TGCGCCAGCAGCCAAGAAGGCGGGAAGGAGGTCAATGAGCAGTTCTTC
CDR3 protein: CASSQEGGKEVNEQFF
clone size: few
D gene: -
V gene: TRBV4-1
J gene: TRBJ2-1

CDR3 DNA: TGTGCCAGCAGGAAACTCCCGACAGGGCCCTATGGCTACACCTTC
CDR3 protein: CASRKLPTGPYGYTF
clone size: -
D gene: TRBD1
V gene: TRBV6-6
J gene: TRBJ1-2

CDR3 DNA: TGCGCCAGCAGTGAGGTGGGCTCCACAGATACGCAGTATTTT
CDR3 protein: CASSEVGSTDTQYF
clone size: -
D gene: -
V gene: TRBV10-1
J gene: TRBJ2-3

CDR3 DNA: TGTGCCAGCAGCTCCCGGACAAACCTCATGAACACTGAAGCTTTCTTT
CDR3 protein: CASSSRTNLMNTEAFF
clone size: -
D gene: -
V gene: TRBV11-2
J gene: TRBJ1-1

CDR3 DNA: TGCGCCAGCAGCCCCGACAGTCGCTCTGGAAACACCATATATTTT
CDR3 protein: CASSPDSRSGNTIYF
clone size: -
D gene: -
V gene: TRBV5-1
J gene: TRBJ1-3